Following are 20 T cell receptor beta chains from one sample sequenced in a study of lymphopenia after photon versus proton radiotherapy. Data came from immunoSEQ multiplex PCR; TCRdb stores just in-frame clones and leaves some out. The profile shows about 70,000 clones, 80% to 90% of them singletons. The sample here was peripheral blood, taken from a patient treated with proton-based radiotherapy. These TCRs come from a man older than 75 with esophageal cancer.

The chain has TRBV18 and TRBJ1-2; TRBD1 matches 10 bases. CDR3 length: 15 residues. V lost 3 bases and J lost 8; bases outside the gene matches: 9. CDR1 and CDR2 (germline): KGHSH, LQKENI. The CDR3, as DNA: TGTGCCAGCTCACCCCTCCCGGGACAGGGGTTCGGCTACACCTTC. It is translated as CASSPLPGQGFGYTF.

This clone came up once. The chain has TRBV11-2 and TRBJ2-7, with 11 bases aligning to TRBD2. The CDR3 extends over 15 amino acids. From germline, CDR1 is SGHAT and CDR2 FQNNGV. With 5 bases clipped from V and 7 bases from J, the junction kept 10 bases outside the gene matches. This CDR3 is CASSLRSSGREEQYF. DNA for the CDR3: TGTGCCAGCAGCCTCCGGAGTAGCGGGAGGGAAGAGCAGTACTTC.

CDR3 sequence (DNA): TGTGCCATCAGCCGGGACCAGTCGAAAGAGACCCAGTACTTC. Protein sequence: CAISRDQSKETQYF. The V gene is TRBV10-3, the J gene TRBJ2-5; D is possibly TRBD1 or TRBD2 (5 bases each). The CDR3 extends over 14 amino acids. In germline, CDR1 is ENHRY, CDR2 SYGVKD. V lost 6 bases to trimming and J lost 3 bases, with 14 bases between them.

There are a few counts of this clone. The chain links TRBV19 to TRBJ2-7; possible D gene TRBD1, 6 bases. The V gene's germline CDR1 is LNHDA and CDR2 SQIVND (reference sequence). Between the trimmed V and J ends, which lost 5 bases and 0 bases, there was a span of 14 bases. The CDR3 has 15 amino acids. The CDR3: CASSPTDSSSYEQYF. In DNA form, the CDR3 reads TGTGCCAGTAGTCCAACGGACAGCAGCTCCTACGAGCAGTACTTC.

This chain uses TRBV19 with TRBJ1-2, with D tentatively TRBD1 (5 bases). This CDR3 contains 16 residues. Germline V lookup: CDR1 LNHDA, CDR2 SQIVND (reference sequence). The germline V and J ends were trimmed by 1 base and 4 bases, with 16 bases remaining between them. CDR3 sequence reads: CASSIGGGNWIYGYTF. In nucleotides, the CDR3 is TGTGCCAGTAGTATAGGCGGGGGTAACTGGATCTATGGCTACACCTTC.

A remark on this clone: Other DNA sequences in this sample translate to the same CDR3. The chain employs TRBV7-2 and TRBJ1-5; D call uncertain. The ends were cut back, 5 bases at V and 0 bases at J, with 5 bases in the middle. Germline V gene data show CDR1 as SGHTA and CDR2 as FQGNSA. This CDR3 is 13 amino acids long. DNA of the CDR3: TGTGCCAGCAGCCGAAATAGCAATCAGCCCCAGCATTTT. Residues: CASSRNSNQPQHF. Full variable domain (missing parts from reference TRBV7-2 and TRBJ1-5): GAGVSQSPSNKVTEKGKDVELRCDPISGHTALYWYRQSLGQGLEFLIYFQGNSAPDKSGLPSDRFSAERTGGSVSTLTIQRTQQEDSAVYLCASSRNSNQPQHFGDGTRLSIL.

The V and J genes are TRBV29-1 and TRBJ2-1; no reliable D call. Germline V gene data show CDR1 as SQVTM and CDR2 as ANQGSEA. Trimming took 4 bases from V and 2 from J, leaving 9 bases between them. This CDR3 contains 13 residues. The CDR3 nucleotides are TGCAGCGTTGGTGCCAGTCCCTACAATGAGCAGTTCTTC. As protein: CSVGASPYNEQFF.

The rearrangement joins TRBV7-6 to TRBJ1-2; D perhaps matches TRBD1 (5 bases). The V end was cut by 2 bases, the J end by 5 bases, with 18 bases between. Germline V gene sequence: CDR1 SGHVS, CDR2 FNYEAQ. CDR3 length: 16 residues. The CDR3 sequence is CASSLLRGTSGYGYTF. The CDR3 coding sequence is TGTGCCAGCAGCTTACTTAGAGGGACGTCCGGGTATGGCTACACCTTC.

For this clone: Sequence at one end of the junction differs from germline and may be a read error. This rearrangement joins TRBV5-1 to TRBJ2-4, with D tentatively TRBD2 (5 bases). CDR3 size: 15 residues. Germline assignment: CDR1 SGHRS and CDR2 YFSETQ. The CDR3, as DNA: TGCGCCAGCAGCTTGGACCTAGCAGCCCAAAACATTCAGTACTTC. It codes for CASSLDLAAQNIQYF.

This chain joins TRBV5-1 and TRBJ2-1; weak D call: TRBD2 (5 bases). The CDR3 is made up of 16 amino acids. V was trimmed by 3 bases and J by 4 bases, leaving 17 bases between them. Germline V gene sequence: CDR1 SGHRS, CDR2 YFSETQ. DNA for the CDR3: TGCGCCAGCAGCTACGGGGTAAGGCTGGGTTACAATGAGCAGTTCTTC. Encoded protein: CASSYGVRLGYNEQFF.

The CDR3 loop is CASSIAQGALLYGYTF. Here the CDR3 DNA reads TGTGCCAGTAGTATAGCCCAGGGGGCTCTCCTCTATGGCTACACCTTC. This sequence joins TRBV19 and TRBJ1-2; TRBD1 aligns across 8 bases. With V trimmed by 1 base and J by 4 bases, 8 bases remained unmatched. The CDR3 is made up of 16 amino acids. Germline lookup yields CDR1 LNHDA and CDR2 SQIVND (reference sequence).

This rearrangement joins TRBV9 to TRBJ2-3; D unclear. Looked up from germline, CDR1 is SGDLS and CDR2 is YYNGEE. This CDR3 spans 16 amino acids. The V end lost 3 bases, the J end lost 1 base, and 15 bases lay between the germline ends. Here the CDR3 DNA reads TGTGCCAGCAGCGCGACGCCCAGCCCTGGCACAGATACGCAGTATTTT. This gives the protein CASSATPSPGTDTQYF.

The J gene is TRBJ1-2, the V gene TRBV18; D is ambiguous. The germline gives CDR1 KGHSH, CDR2 LQKENI. The V end was cut by 3 bases, the J end by 8 bases, with 13 bases between. The CDR3 contains 13 residues. The CDR3 reads CASSPSRDRGYTF. CDR3 nucleotide sequence: TGTGCCAGCTCACCTTCGAGGGATCGGGGCTACACCTTC.

The V and J genes are TRBV6-5 and TRBJ2-3; D is unclear. V shed 6 bases and J shed 10 bases, with 14 bases lying between them. Germline V CDR1 and CDR2: MNHEY, SVGAGI. This CDR3 is built from 12 residues. This CDR3 is CASSRPGSAQYF. CDR3 sequence (DNA): TGTGCCAGCAGCCGCCCCGGTAGTGCGCAGTATTTT.

The chain is built from TRBV14 and TRBJ2-7; 9 bases line up with TRBD1. In germline, CDR1 is SGHDN, CDR2 FVKESK. Trimming at V came to 2 bases and at J to 7 bases, leaving 12 bases not matched to a gene. The CDR3 totals 16 residues. CDR3 region: CASSQTGTGTAGEQYF. CDR3 sequence (DNA): TGTGCCAGCAGCCAAACCGGGACAGGGACCGCGGGGGAGCAGTACTTC.

J is TRBJ2-1 and V is TRBV4-1, with TRBD2 matching over 7 bases. V lost 2 bases to trimming and J lost 2 bases; unmatched junction nucleotides: 6. Per the germline V gene, CDR1 is MGHRA and CDR2 is YSYEKL. The CDR3 loop spans 16 amino acids. CDR3 coding DNA: TGCGCCAGCAGCCAACCACTAGCGCACGCCTACAATGAGCAGTTCTTC. Protein product: CASSQPLAHAYNEQFF.

The genes are TRBV6-5 and TRBJ1-5; the D gene is possibly TRBD1 (5 bases). Germline V gene lookup returns CDR1 MNHEY and CDR2 SVGAGI. V was shortened by 2 bases and J by 0 bases, with 5 bases between the two germline ends. This CDR3 comprises 14 residues. CDR3 DNA: TGTGCCAGCAGTTACCAGGGTAGCAATCAGCCCCAGCATTTT. This translates into CASSYQGSNQPQHF.

This clone was counted only a few times. The chain employs TRBV5-6 and TRBJ1-1; 7 bases line up with TRBD1. The CDR3 consists of 15 residues. Germline trimming cut 4 bases from V and 5 bases from J; bases unmatched to any gene: 11. Germline CDR1 reads SGHDT; CDR2 reads YYEEEE. The DNA for the CDR3 is TGTGCCAGCAGCCCCCCAGACAGGGCGGCGACTGAAGCTTTCTTT. It is translated as CASSPPDRAATEAFF.

J is TRBJ1-1 and V is TRBV6-1, with D perhaps matching TRBD1 (5 bases). Trimming took off 7 bases at V and 10 bases at J, with 19 bases between the two ends. This CDR3 spans 13 amino acids. CDR1 MNHNS and CDR2 SASEGT come from the germline V gene. The CDR3 DNA follows: TGTGCCAGCAATTACGGTTTTGGGGGTGCAGCTTTCTTT. Translating gives CASNYGFGGAAFF.

The chain links TRBV7-9 to TRBJ2-5; 8 nucleotides align to TRBD1. The V segment lost 2 bases and the J segment 5 bases; nucleotides outside the gene matches: 7. The CDR3 totals 15 residues. From germline, CDR1 is SEHNR and CDR2 FQNEAQ (reference sequence). This CDR3 reads CASSLSLDRGETQYF. CDR3 sequence (DNA): TGTGCCAGCAGCTTAAGTTTAGACAGGGGTGAGACCCAGTACTTC.